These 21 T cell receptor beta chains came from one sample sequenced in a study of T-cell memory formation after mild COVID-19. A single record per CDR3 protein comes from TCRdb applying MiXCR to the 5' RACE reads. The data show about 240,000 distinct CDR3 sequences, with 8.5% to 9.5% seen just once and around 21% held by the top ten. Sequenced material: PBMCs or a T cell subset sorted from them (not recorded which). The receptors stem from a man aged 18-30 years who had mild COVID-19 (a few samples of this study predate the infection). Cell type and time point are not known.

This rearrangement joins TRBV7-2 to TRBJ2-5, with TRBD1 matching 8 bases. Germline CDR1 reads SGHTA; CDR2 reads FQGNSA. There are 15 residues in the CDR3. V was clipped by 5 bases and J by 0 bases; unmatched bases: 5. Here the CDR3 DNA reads TGTGCCAGCAGCCCAAGACAGGGGAACCAAGAGACCCAGTACTTC. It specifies CASSPRQGNQETQYF.

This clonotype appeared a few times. This CDR3 reads CASSPHDPLNNEQFF. Written as DNA, the CDR3 is TGTGCCAGCAGCCCCCATGATCCACTAAACAATGAGCAGTTCTTC. J is TRBJ2-1 and V is TRBV6-2 or TRBV6-3, with unresolved D. Trimming stripped 6 bases from V and 5 bases from J, with 17 bases between. Germline V gives CDR1 MNHEY, CDR2 SVGEGT. The CDR3 is 15 amino acids.

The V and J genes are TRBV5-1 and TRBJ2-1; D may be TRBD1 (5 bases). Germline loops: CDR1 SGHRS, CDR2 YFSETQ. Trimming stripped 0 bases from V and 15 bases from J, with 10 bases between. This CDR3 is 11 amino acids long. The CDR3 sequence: CASSLGDSRFF. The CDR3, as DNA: TGCGCCAGCAGCTTGGGAGACAGTCGGTTCTTC.

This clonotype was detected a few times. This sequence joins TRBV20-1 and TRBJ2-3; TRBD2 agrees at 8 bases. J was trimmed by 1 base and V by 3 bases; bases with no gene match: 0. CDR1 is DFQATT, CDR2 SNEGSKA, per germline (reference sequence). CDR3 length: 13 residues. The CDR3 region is CSASSGGTDTQYF. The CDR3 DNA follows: TGCAGTGCTAGTAGCGGGGGCACAGATACGCAGTATTTT.

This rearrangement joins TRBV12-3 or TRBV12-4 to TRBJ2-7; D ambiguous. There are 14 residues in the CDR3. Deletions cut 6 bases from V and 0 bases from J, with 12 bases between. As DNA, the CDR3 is TGTGCCAGCAGCCGAATAAGGAGCTCCTACGAGCAGTACTTC. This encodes CASSRIRSSYEQYF.

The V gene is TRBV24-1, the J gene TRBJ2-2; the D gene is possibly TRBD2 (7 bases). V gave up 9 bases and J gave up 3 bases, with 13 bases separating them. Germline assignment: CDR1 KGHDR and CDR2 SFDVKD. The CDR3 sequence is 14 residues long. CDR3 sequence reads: CATARGADTGELFF. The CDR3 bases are TGTGCCACCGCCCGGGGGGCGGACACCGGGGAGCTGTTTTTT.

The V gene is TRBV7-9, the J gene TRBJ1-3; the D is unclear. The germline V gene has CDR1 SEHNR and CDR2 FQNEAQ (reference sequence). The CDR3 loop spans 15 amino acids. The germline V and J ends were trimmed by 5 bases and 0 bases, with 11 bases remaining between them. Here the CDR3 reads CASSPRTSSGNTIYF. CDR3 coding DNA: TGTGCCAGCAGCCCCCGGACTTCCTCTGGAAACACCATATATTTT.

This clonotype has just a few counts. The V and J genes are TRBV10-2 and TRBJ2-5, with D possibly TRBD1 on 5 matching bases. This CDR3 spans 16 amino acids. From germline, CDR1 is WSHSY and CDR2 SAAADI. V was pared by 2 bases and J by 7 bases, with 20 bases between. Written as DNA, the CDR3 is TGCGCCAGCAGTGAGGGATGGGGCCGGGTTCTCCCGACCCAGTACTTC. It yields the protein CASSEGWGRVLPTQYF.

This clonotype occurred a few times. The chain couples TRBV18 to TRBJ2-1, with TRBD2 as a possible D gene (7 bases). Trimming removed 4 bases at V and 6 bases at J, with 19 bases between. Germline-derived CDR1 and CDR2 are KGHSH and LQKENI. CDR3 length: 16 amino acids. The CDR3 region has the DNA TGTGCCAGCTCACGAAACGGGGGGCCCAACCCCAATGAGCAGTTCTTC. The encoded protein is CASSRNGGPNPNEQFF.

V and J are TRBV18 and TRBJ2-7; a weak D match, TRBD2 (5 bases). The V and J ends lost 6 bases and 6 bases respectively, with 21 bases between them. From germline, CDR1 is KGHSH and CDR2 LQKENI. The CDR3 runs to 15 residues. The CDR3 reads CASSQARDTRGEQYF. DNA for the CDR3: TGTGCCAGCTCGCAGGCCCGAGACACCCGGGGCGAGCAGTACTTC.

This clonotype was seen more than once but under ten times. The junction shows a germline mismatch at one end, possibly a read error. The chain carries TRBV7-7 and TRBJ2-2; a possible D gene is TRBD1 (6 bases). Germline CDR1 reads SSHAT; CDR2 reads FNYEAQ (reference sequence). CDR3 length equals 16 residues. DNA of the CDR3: TGTGCTAGCAGCCCCAGGGACACCTCTAACACCGGGGAGCTGTTTTTT. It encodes CASSPRDTSNTGELFF.

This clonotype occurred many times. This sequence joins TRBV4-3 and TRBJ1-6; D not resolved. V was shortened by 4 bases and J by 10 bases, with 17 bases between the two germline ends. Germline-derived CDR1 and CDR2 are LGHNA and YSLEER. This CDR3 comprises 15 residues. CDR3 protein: CASSRIEGWGSPLHF. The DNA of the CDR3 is TGCGCCAGCAGCCGAATAGAAGGGTGGGGATCACCCCTCCACTTT.

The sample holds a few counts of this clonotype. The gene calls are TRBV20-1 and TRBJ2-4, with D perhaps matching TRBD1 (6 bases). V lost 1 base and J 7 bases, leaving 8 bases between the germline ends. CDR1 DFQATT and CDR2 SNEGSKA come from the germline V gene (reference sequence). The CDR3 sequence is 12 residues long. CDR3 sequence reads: CSARAGENIQYF. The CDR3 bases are TGCAGTGCTAGAGCAGGGGAGAACATTCAGTACTTC.

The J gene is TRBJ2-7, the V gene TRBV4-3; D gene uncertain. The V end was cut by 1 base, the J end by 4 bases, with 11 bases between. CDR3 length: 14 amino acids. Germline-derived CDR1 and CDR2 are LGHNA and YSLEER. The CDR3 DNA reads TGCGCCAGCAGCCAAGGGCTCCAGCTATACGAGCAGTACTTC. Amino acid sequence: CASSQGLQLYEQYF.

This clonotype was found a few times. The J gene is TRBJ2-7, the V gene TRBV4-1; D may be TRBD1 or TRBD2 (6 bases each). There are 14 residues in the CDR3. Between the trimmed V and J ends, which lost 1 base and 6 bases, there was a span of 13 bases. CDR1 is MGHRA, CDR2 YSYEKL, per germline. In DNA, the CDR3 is TGCGCCAGCAGCCAAGTTTCCGGGGGCGGCGAGCAGTACGTC. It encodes CASSQVSGGGEQYV.

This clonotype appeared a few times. As DNA, the CDR3 is TGCGCCAGCAGCTTGGCGGGGTCTACTGGGGCCAACGTCCTGACTTTC. Translated: CASSLAGSTGANVLTF. V usage is TRBV5-1 and J usage is TRBJ2-6; a possible D gene is TRBD2 (5 bases). The CDR3 spans 16 residues. Germline CDR1 SGHRS, CDR2 YFSETQ. Between the trimmed V and J ends, which lost 0 bases and 2 bases, there was a span of 9 bases. Full variable domain (missing parts from reference TRBV5-1 and TRBJ2-6): KAGVTQTPRYLIKTRGQQVTLSCSPISGHRSVSWYQQTPGQGLQFLFEYFSETQRNKGNFPGRFSGRQFSNSRSEMNVSTLELGDSALYLCASSLAGSTGANVLTFGAGSRLTVL.

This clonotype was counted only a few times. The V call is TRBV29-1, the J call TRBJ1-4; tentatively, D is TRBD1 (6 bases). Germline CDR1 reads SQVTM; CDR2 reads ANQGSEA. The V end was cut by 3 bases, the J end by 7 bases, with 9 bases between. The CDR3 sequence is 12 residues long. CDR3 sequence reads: CSVEGAGEKLFF. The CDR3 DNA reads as TGCAGCGTTGAGGGGGCAGGTGAAAAACTGTTTTTT.

In DNA form, the CDR3 reads TGCGCCAGCAGCCAAGTTGGGACAGGGGGCATCCAAGAGACCCAGTACTTC. Its protein product is CASSQVGTGGIQETQYF. V is TRBV4-1 and J is TRBJ2-5, with 12 positions matching TRBD1. Germline V CDR1 and CDR2: MGHRA, YSYEKL. This CDR3 has 17 residues. Trimming took 1 base from V and 1 from J; bases not matched to a gene: 4.

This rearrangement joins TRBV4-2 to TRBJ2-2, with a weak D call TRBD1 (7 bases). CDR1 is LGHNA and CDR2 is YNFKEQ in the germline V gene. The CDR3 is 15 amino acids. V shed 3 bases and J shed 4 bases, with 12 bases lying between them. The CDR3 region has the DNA TGTGCCAGCAGCCAGGGGGGACAGTCCACCGGGGAGCTGTTTTTT. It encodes CASSQGGQSTGELFF.

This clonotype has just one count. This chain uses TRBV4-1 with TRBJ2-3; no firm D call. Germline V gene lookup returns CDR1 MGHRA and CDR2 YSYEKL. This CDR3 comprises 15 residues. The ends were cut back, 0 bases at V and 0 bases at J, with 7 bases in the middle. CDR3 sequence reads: CASSQDPTSTDTQYF. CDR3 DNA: TGCGCCAGCAGCCAAGATCCGACTAGCACAGATACGCAGTATTTT.

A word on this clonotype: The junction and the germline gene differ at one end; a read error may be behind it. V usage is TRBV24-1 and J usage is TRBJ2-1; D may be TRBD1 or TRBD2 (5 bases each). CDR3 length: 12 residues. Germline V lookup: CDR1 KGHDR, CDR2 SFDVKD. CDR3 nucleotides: TGTGCCACCAGTGAATTGGGGGACCGACGGGTCTTC. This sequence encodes CATSELGDRRVF.